This TCR beta chain was obtained from a study of T cell changes during pregnancy in multiple sclerosis. Sequencing used immunoSEQ multiplex PCR; TCRdb keeps in-frame clones, though not all of them. The sample yields 27,000 or so clones, about 90% seen once. The source was CD8+ T cells from peripheral blood mononuclear cells, collected in the second trimester of pregnancy. The receptor was derived from a female donor with multiple sclerosis, enrolled in a pregnancy study.

The DNA of the CDR3 is TGTGCCAGCAGTTCGACAGGGCCCTACGAGCAGTACTTC. Protein sequence: CASSSTGPYEQYF. This rearrangement joins TRBV27 to TRBJ2-7; 7 positions agree with TRBD1. Looked up from germline, CDR1 is MNHEY and CDR2 is SMNVEV (reference sequence). J gave up 2 bases and V 4 bases, and 2 bases lay outside the gene matches. CDR3 size: 13 residues.